Listed below are T cell receptor beta chains from one sample, sequenced in a study of identical twins. From the 5' RACE reads, TCRdb called clonotypes with MiXCR, one entry per CDR3 protein. Here the sample spans roughly 290,000 distinct CDR3 sequences, roughly 8.6% being singletons. The same data also went into a second study, on yellow fever vaccine responses in identical twins.

The sample consisted of memory (CD45RO+) T cells sorted from blood. The receptors here all came from a woman aged 18-29 years in good health. Each CDR3 is given without its conserved first and last residue. A D gene is named only where the DNA matches it firmly.

CDR3aa,v_gene,j_gene,d_gene
ASTAEATNEKLF,TRBV7-9,TRBJ1-4,.
SAIEFSKPISSTDTQY,TRBV20-1,TRBJ2-3,.
ASSEGPIQETQY,TRBV7-7,TRBJ2-5,.
ASREGQGVGQPQH,TRBV19,TRBJ1-5,TRBD1
ASSPSRDNSPLH,TRBV12-3/TRBV12-4,TRBJ1-6,.
ASSQIQGYGYT,TRBV27,TRBJ1-2,.
ASSLNPANSPLH,TRBV5-1,TRBJ1-6,.
ASSLYSGSRAADTQY,TRBV7-9,TRBJ2-3,.
ASSYSGTLYNEQF,TRBV6-2/TRBV6-3,TRBJ2-1,TRBD2
ASGLATRVETQY,TRBV12-5,TRBJ2-5,.
ASSATSGSISGGELF,TRBV7-2,TRBJ2-2,TRBD2
ASSQTSAGPSGANVLT,TRBV14,TRBJ2-6,TRBD2
ASSPPSDRNYGYT,TRBV18,TRBJ1-2,TRBD1
ASSVLAGVANEKLF,TRBV9,TRBJ1-4,.
ASKAGANTGELF,TRBV2,TRBJ2-2,.
ASKGQSTDTQY,TRBV2,TRBJ2-3,TRBD1
ASSPPTGGPTYEQY,TRBV7-9,TRBJ2-7,.